This is a list of T cell receptor beta chains from one sample in a study of post-analysis software for immune sequencing data. TCRdb independently ran MiXCR on the PCR reads; one entry per CDR3 protein. The table shows fewer than 700,000 distinct CDR3 sequences, with roughly 47% occurring only once. Sequenced input: blood. The receptors shown here come from a girl between 5 and 17 years old with multiple sclerosis. Each CDR3 is given with its conserved first and last residue. D genes are given only for firm matches. Where a row states a size, it is once, few, many or the class of an expanded clone; other rows omit it.

CDR3 length: 16
D gene: NA
clone size: NA
V gene: TRBV6-2/TRBV6-3
J gene: TRBJ2-5
CDR3 DNA: TGTGCCGGCAGTCCACCGCGCGGTCGCTTGCAAGAGACCCAGTACTTC
CDR3 protein: CAGSPPRGRLQETQYF

CDR3 length: 13
D gene: TRBD1
clone size: NA
V gene: TRBV12-3/TRBV12-4
J gene: TRBJ1-1
CDR3 DNA: TGTGCCCAGACCCACCAGGGGGACACTGAAGCTTTCTTT
CDR3 protein: CAQTHQGDTEAFF

CDR3 length: 15
D gene: TRBD2
clone size: NA
V gene: TRBV27
J gene: TRBJ2-3
CDR3 DNA: TGTGCCAGCAGTTTAAGCGGGAATACGCCAGATACGCAGTATTTT
CDR3 protein: CASSLSGNTPDTQYF

CDR3 length: 14
D gene: TRBD2
clone size: NA
V gene: TRBV7-9
J gene: TRBJ2-1
CDR3 DNA: TGTGCCAGCAGCTCAAGCGGGAGGGCCTATGAGCAGTTCTTC
CDR3 protein: CASSSSGRAYEQFF

CDR3 length: 16
D gene: NA
clone size: many
V gene: TRBV10-3
J gene: TRBJ2-6
CDR3 DNA: TGTGCCATCAGTGAGGACGTCAGCTCTGGGGCCAACGTCCTGACTTTC
CDR3 protein: CAISEDVSSGANVLTF

CDR3 length: 15
D gene: NA
clone size: NA
V gene: TRBV29-1
J gene: TRBJ2-7
CDR3 DNA: TGCAGCGTTGAAACCCTGGGGTCCTCCCGGCTCGAGCAGTACTTC
CDR3 protein: CSVETLGSSRLEQYF

CDR3 length: 13
D gene: NA
clone size: once
V gene: TRBV27
J gene: TRBJ2-7
CDR3 DNA: TGTGCCAGCAGTTTCGAGGCAAGCTACGAGCAGTACTTC
CDR3 protein: CASSFEASYEQYF

CDR3 length: 15
D gene: NA
clone size: NA
V gene: TRBV4-1
J gene: TRBJ1-5
CDR3 DNA: TGCGCCAGCAGCCAAGTACAGGGCGGCAATCAGCCCCAGCATTTT
CDR3 protein: CASSQVQGGNQPQHF

CDR3 length: 17
D gene: TRBD2
clone size: few
V gene: TRBV4-1
J gene: TRBJ2-3
CDR3 DNA: TGCGCCAGCAGCCCTCCGGGACTAGCGGGAGCGGGAGATACGCAGTATTTT
CDR3 protein: CASSPPGLAGAGDTQYF

CDR3 length: 13
D gene: NA
clone size: NA
V gene: TRBV7-7
J gene: TRBJ2-5
CDR3 DNA: TGTGCCAGCAGCTTCTTGACAACGGAGACCCAGTACTTC
CDR3 protein: CASSFLTTETQYF

CDR3 length: 14
D gene: NA
clone size: many
V gene: TRBV4-1
J gene: TRBJ1-5
CDR3 DNA: TGCGCCAGCAGCCAAGATTGGGGAAATCAGCCCCAGCATTTT
CDR3 protein: CASSQDWGNQPQHF

CDR3 length: 11
D gene: NA
clone size: NA
V gene: TRBV12-3/TRBV12-4
J gene: TRBJ2-1
CDR3 DNA: TGTGCCAGCAGTCAGAGAGATGAGCAGTTCTTC
CDR3 protein: CASSQRDEQFF

CDR3 length: 14
D gene: NA
clone size: NA
V gene: TRBV12-3/TRBV12-4
J gene: TRBJ2-1
CDR3 DNA: TGTGCCAGCAGTCCCGTCGGGATTTACAATGAGCAGTTCTTC
CDR3 protein: CASSPVGIYNEQFF

CDR3 length: 13
D gene: NA
clone size: NA
V gene: TRBV29-1
J gene: TRBJ1-2
CDR3 DNA: TGCAGCGCCGGCCCGGGTCCGGGGTATGGCTACACCTTC
CDR3 protein: CSAGPGPGYGYTF

CDR3 length: 14
D gene: NA
clone size: few
V gene: TRBV5-1
J gene: TRBJ2-5
CDR3 DNA: TGCGCCAGCAGCTTGGTCCCGGGGGAGGAGACCCAGTACTTC
CDR3 protein: CASSLVPGEETQYF

CDR3 length: 19
D gene: TRBD2
clone size: NA
V gene: TRBV4-2
J gene: TRBJ2-4
CDR3 DNA: TGTGCCAGCAGCCCCCTGGGACTAGCGGGGGACCTAGCCAAAAACATTCAGTACTTC
CDR3 protein: CASSPLGLAGDLAKNIQYF

CDR3 length: 17
D gene: NA
clone size: NA
V gene: TRBV10-2
J gene: TRBJ2-7
CDR3 DNA: TGCGCCAGCAGTGAGTCCGAGAAAACCACCCGAAGCAATGAGCAGTACTTC
CDR3 protein: CASSESEKTTRSNEQYF

CDR3 length: 15
D gene: TRBD1
clone size: NA
V gene: TRBV6-1
J gene: TRBJ2-7
CDR3 DNA: TGTGCCAGCAGTGTATCACGGGACAGGGTTTACGAGCAGTACTTC
CDR3 protein: CASSVSRDRVYEQYF

CDR3 length: 14
D gene: TRBD1
clone size: NA
V gene: TRBV20-1
J gene: TRBJ2-1
CDR3 DNA: TGCAGTGCTAGAGGTGGGACAGCCCAAGAGACCCAGTTCTTC
CDR3 protein: CSARGGTAQETQFF

CDR3 length: 16
D gene: TRBD2
clone size: NA
V gene: TRBV4-1
J gene: TRBJ2-1
CDR3 DNA: TGCGCCAGCAGCGCTAGGAGGCTAGCGGGGGACAATGAGCAGTTCTTC
CDR3 protein: CASSARRLAGDNEQFF

CDR3 length: 15
D gene: TRBD1
clone size: NA
V gene: TRBV6-6
J gene: TRBJ2-4
CDR3 DNA: TGTGCCAGCAGTTACTCAGACAGGGGCGAAAACATTCAGTACTTC
CDR3 protein: CASSYSDRGENIQYF

CDR3 length: 13
D gene: NA
clone size: NA
V gene: TRBV28
J gene: TRBJ1-1
CDR3 DNA: TGTGCCAGCAGGCAGGGTTTCCTCACTGAAGCTTTCTTT
CDR3 protein: CASRQGFLTEAFF

CDR3 length: 20
D gene: NA
clone size: NA
V gene: TRBV9
J gene: TRBJ2-1
CDR3 DNA: TGTGCCAGCAGCGTAGCCGGGTCTGGGGGGGACAGACTCCACTACAATGAGCAGTTCTTC
CDR3 protein: CASSVAGSGGDRLHYNEQFF

CDR3 length: 16
D gene: NA
clone size: NA
V gene: TRBV4-2
J gene: TRBJ2-3
CDR3 DNA: TGTGCCAGCAGCCAAGGCGACGACAGAGCCACAGATACGCAGTATTTT
CDR3 protein: CASSQGDDRATDTQYF

CDR3 length: 15
D gene: TRBD1
clone size: NA
V gene: TRBV29-1
J gene: TRBJ2-1
CDR3 DNA: TGCAGCGTCGGGACGGGACAGGCGAAGGGGAATGAGCAGTTCTTC
CDR3 protein: CSVGTGQAKGNEQFF

CDR3 length: 14
D gene: NA
clone size: few
V gene: TRBV27
J gene: TRBJ2-7
CDR3 DNA: TGTGCCAGCCAGCAGGGTTCTCCCTCCTACGAGCAGTACTTC
CDR3 protein: CASQQGSPSYEQYF

CDR3 length: 15
D gene: TRBD2
clone size: few
V gene: TRBV29-1
J gene: TRBJ2-7
CDR3 DNA: TGCAGCGTTGACGGATCCAGCGGGAACTCCTACGAGCAGTACTTC
CDR3 protein: CSVDGSSGNSYEQYF

CDR3 length: 17
D gene: NA
clone size: few
V gene: TRBV4-1
J gene: TRBJ1-4
CDR3 DNA: TGCGCCAGCAGCGATTACACGGGCCGTACAACTAATGAAAAACTGTTTTTT
CDR3 protein: CASSDYTGRTTNEKLFF

CDR3 length: 14
D gene: TRBD1
clone size: NA
V gene: TRBV11-2
J gene: TRBJ1-2
CDR3 DNA: TGTGCCAGCAGCTGCGACCAGGGGGCCTATGGCTACACCTTC
CDR3 protein: CASSCDQGAYGYTF

CDR3 length: 22
D gene: NA
clone size: NA
V gene: TRBV21-1
J gene: TRBJ1-1
CDR3 DNA: TGTGCCAGCAGCAAAACTGATTTAATCTTTCGGGACAGGGCGGCCGAGGGGACTGAAGCTTTCTTT
CDR3 protein: CASSKTDLIFRDRAAEGTEAFF

CDR3 length: 13
D gene: TRBD1
clone size: NA
V gene: TRBV6-6
J gene: TRBJ1-5
CDR3 DNA: TGTGCCAGTTACAGGGGCAAGGGTCAGCCCCAGCATTTT
CDR3 protein: CASYRGKGQPQHF

CDR3 length: 15
D gene: TRBD1
clone size: NA
V gene: TRBV29-1
J gene: TRBJ2-5
CDR3 DNA: TGCAGCGTTGAAGAGTCAGGGGGCCGGCAAGAGACCCAGTACTTC
CDR3 protein: CSVEESGGRQETQYF

CDR3 length: 14
D gene: NA
clone size: few
V gene: TRBV20-1
J gene: TRBJ1-4
CDR3 DNA: TGCAGTGCTAGGAGAAGAGGGGGAAATGAAAAACTGTTTTTT
CDR3 protein: CSARRRGGNEKLFF

CDR3 length: 13
D gene: NA
clone size: NA
V gene: TRBV6-1
J gene: TRBJ2-5
CDR3 DNA: TGTGCCAGCAGAGGACAGTTCCTTGAGACCCAGTACTTC
CDR3 protein: CASRGQFLETQYF

CDR3 length: 14
D gene: NA
clone size: NA
V gene: TRBV12-3/TRBV12-4
J gene: TRBJ2-1
CDR3 DNA: TGTGCCAGCAGTCCCCTAGTGCTAGCTGATGAGCAGTTCTTC
CDR3 protein: CASSPLVLADEQFF

CDR3 length: 15
D gene: TRBD1
clone size: NA
V gene: TRBV11-2
J gene: TRBJ2-3
CDR3 DNA: TGTGCCAGCAGCGGACAGGGGGGATTCACAGATACGCAGTATTTT
CDR3 protein: CASSGQGGFTDTQYF

CDR3 length: 13
D gene: TRBD1
clone size: NA
V gene: TRBV29-1
J gene: TRBJ1-1
CDR3 DNA: TGCAGCGTCGGGACAGGGGGGAACACTGAAGCTTTCTTT
CDR3 protein: CSVGTGGNTEAFF

CDR3 length: 12
D gene: NA
clone size: NA
V gene: TRBV18
J gene: TRBJ2-3
CDR3 DNA: TGTGCCAGCTCACTCTTTCCTTATACGCAGTATTTT
CDR3 protein: CASSLFPYTQYF

CDR3 length: 16
D gene: NA
clone size: few
V gene: TRBV4-1
J gene: TRBJ1-2
CDR3 DNA: TGCGCCAGCAGCCGCAATTCACAGGATAACGGCTATGGCTACACCTTC
CDR3 protein: CASSRNSQDNGYGYTF

CDR3 length: 15
D gene: TRBD1
clone size: few
V gene: TRBV4-1
J gene: TRBJ2-1
CDR3 DNA: TGCGCCAGCAGACAGGGGTTGGTGCAAGGTGGTGAGCAGTTCTTC
CDR3 protein: CASRQGLVQGGEQFF

CDR3 length: 19
D gene: TRBD2
clone size: NA
V gene: TRBV11-2
J gene: TRBJ2-3
CDR3 DNA: TGTGCCAGCAGCTTAGATTTCCAGCGGGGTCCCACCCTGTCAGATACGCAGTATTTT
CDR3 protein: CASSLDFQRGPTLSDTQYF

CDR3 length: 14
D gene: TRBD2
clone size: few
V gene: TRBV5-1
J gene: TRBJ2-7
CDR3 DNA: TGCGCCAGCAGCTTGAGCGGGGATCACTACGAGCAGTACTTC
CDR3 protein: CASSLSGDHYEQYF

CDR3 length: 14
D gene: NA
clone size: NA
V gene: TRBV7-9
J gene: TRBJ2-1
CDR3 DNA: TGTGCCAGCAGCTGGACAGATTCCTACAATGAGCAGTTCTTC
CDR3 protein: CASSWTDSYNEQFF

CDR3 length: 14
D gene: NA
clone size: NA
V gene: TRBV12-3/TRBV12-4
J gene: TRBJ2-7
CDR3 DNA: TGTGCCAGCAGTTTGGGACGAAGGCTCTACGAGCAGTACTTC
CDR3 protein: CASSLGRRLYEQYF

CDR3 length: 13
D gene: NA
clone size: NA
V gene: TRBV12-3/TRBV12-4
J gene: TRBJ1-2
CDR3 DNA: TGTGCCAGCAGTGATTGGCAGGGCAATGGCTACACCTTC
CDR3 protein: CASSDWQGNGYTF

CDR3 length: 13
D gene: TRBD1
clone size: NA
V gene: TRBV20-1
J gene: TRBJ1-5
CDR3 DNA: TGCAGTGCCACCGGGACAGCGAAGATGGCCCAGCATTTT
CDR3 protein: CSATGTAKMAQHF

CDR3 length: 13
D gene: NA
clone size: few
V gene: TRBV11-1
J gene: TRBJ1-2
CDR3 DNA: TGTGCCAGCAGCCTGACAAGAAACTATGGCTACACCTTC
CDR3 protein: CASSLTRNYGYTF

CDR3 length: 13
D gene: TRBD1
clone size: NA
V gene: TRBV29-1
J gene: TRBJ2-5
CDR3 DNA: TGCAGCGTTGATTGGACAGGGGGGGAGACCCAGTACTTC
CDR3 protein: CSVDWTGGETQYF

CDR3 length: 15
D gene: TRBD1
clone size: NA
V gene: TRBV5-1
J gene: TRBJ1-4
CDR3 DNA: TGCGCCAGCAGCCTCAACCGGGACAGGGCGGGGAAACTGTTTTTT
CDR3 protein: CASSLNRDRAGKLFF

CDR3 length: 11
D gene: NA
clone size: NA
V gene: TRBV5-6
J gene: TRBJ2-3
CDR3 DNA: TGTGCCAGCAGCTACGGCGGTACGCAGTATTTT
CDR3 protein: CASSYGGTQYF

CDR3 length: 14
D gene: NA
clone size: NA
V gene: TRBV11-3
J gene: TRBJ2-1
CDR3 DNA: TGTGCCAGCAGCCTGGGGGCTAATAACAATGAGCAGTTCTTC
CDR3 protein: CASSLGANNNEQFF

CDR3 length: 11
D gene: NA
clone size: NA
V gene: TRBV20-1
J gene: TRBJ2-5
CDR3 DNA: TGCAGTGCTAGGGCCAAAGAGACCCAGTACTTC
CDR3 protein: CSARAKETQYF

CDR3 length: 14
D gene: NA
clone size: NA
V gene: TRBV12-3/TRBV12-4
J gene: TRBJ1-5
CDR3 DNA: TGTGCCAGCAGCCAACCGGGCGAGGGTCCGCCCCAGCATTTT
CDR3 protein: CASSQPGEGPPQHF

CDR3 length: 13
D gene: NA
clone size: NA
V gene: TRBV12-5
J gene: TRBJ1-1
CDR3 DNA: TGTGCTAGTGGTTTATCCAAGGACACTGAAGCTTTCTTT
CDR3 protein: CASGLSKDTEAFF